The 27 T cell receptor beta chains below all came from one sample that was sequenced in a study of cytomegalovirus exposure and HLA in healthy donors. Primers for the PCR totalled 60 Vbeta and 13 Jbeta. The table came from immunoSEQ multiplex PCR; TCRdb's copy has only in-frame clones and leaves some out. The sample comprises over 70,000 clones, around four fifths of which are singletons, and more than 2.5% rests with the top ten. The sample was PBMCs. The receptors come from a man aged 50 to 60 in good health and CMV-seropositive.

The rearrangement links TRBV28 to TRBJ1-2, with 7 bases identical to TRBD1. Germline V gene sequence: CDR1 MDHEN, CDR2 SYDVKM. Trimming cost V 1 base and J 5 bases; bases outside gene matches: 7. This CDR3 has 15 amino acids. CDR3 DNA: TGTGCCAGCAGTTTATTGGGACAGATAACATATGGCTACACCTTC. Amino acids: CASSLLGQITYGYTF.

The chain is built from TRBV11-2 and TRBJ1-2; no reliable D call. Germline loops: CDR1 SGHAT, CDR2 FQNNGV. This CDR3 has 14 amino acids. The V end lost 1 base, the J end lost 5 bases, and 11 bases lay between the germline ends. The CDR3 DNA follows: TGTGCCAGCAGCTTAGTGTCGAGCCTATATGGCTACACCTTC. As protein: CASSLVSSLYGYTF.

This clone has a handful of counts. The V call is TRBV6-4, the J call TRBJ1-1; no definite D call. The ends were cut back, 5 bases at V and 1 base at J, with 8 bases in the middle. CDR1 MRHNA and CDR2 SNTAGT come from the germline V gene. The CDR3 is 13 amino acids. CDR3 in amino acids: CASSREENTEAFF. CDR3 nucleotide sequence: TGTGCCAGCAGTCGGGAGGAGAACACTGAAGCTTTCTTT.

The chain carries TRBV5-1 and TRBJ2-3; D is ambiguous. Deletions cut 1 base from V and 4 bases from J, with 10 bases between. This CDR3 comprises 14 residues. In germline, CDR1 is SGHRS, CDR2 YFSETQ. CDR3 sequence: CASSLFFPADTQYF. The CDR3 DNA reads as TGCGCCAGCAGCTTGTTTTTTCCCGCAGATACGCAGTATTTT.

The CDR3 region has the DNA TGTGCCAGCAGTTTATTATATCTGGGGTCAGGGGCCTACGAGCAGTACTTC. Protein product: CASSLLYLGSGAYEQYF. The chain carries TRBV27 and TRBJ2-7; D perhaps matches TRBD1 (6 bases). V lost 1 base and J lost 2, with 18 bases in between. Per the germline V gene, CDR1 is MNHEY and CDR2 is SMNVEV (reference sequence). CDR3 size: 17 residues.

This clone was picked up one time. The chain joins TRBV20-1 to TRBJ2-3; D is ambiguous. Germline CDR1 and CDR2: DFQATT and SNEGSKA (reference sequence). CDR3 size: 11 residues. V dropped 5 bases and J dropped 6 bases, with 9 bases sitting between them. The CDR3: CSAPVVDTQYF. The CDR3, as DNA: TGCAGTGCTCCCGTTGTCGATACGCAGTATTTT.

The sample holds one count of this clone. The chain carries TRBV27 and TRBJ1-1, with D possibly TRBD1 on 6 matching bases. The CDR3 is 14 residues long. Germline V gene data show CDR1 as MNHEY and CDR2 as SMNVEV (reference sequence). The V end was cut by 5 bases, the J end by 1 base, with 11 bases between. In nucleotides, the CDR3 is TGTGCCAGCAGTATCAGGGGTCGGAACACTGAAGCTTTCTTT. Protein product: CASSIRGRNTEAFF.

This CDR3 reads CAWGTSGYYNEQFF. Here the CDR3 DNA reads TGTGCCTGGGGGACTAGCGGTTACTACAATGAGCAGTTCTTC. This sequence joins TRBV30 and TRBJ2-1, with 11 bases lining up with TRBD2. Losses at the gene ends were 5 bases for V and 3 bases for J; bases not matched to a gene: 3. Germline-derived CDR1 and CDR2 are GTSNPN and SVGIG (reference sequence). There are 14 residues in the CDR3.

The CDR3 DNA is TGTGCCAGTAGGGGCCTAGCGGGAGGGTACAATGAGCAGTTCTTC. Translating it yields CASRGLAGGYNEQFF. The chain couples TRBV19 to TRBJ2-1; 12 bases align to TRBD2. Losses at the gene ends were 6 bases for V and 4 bases for J; bases not matched to a gene: 4. CDR1 and CDR2 from the germline V gene are LNHDA and SQIVND (reference sequence). This CDR3 comprises 15 residues.

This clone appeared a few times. The DNA for the CDR3 is TGTGCCACTAGCGGGAGGGCCGGCGGGGAGCTGTTTTTT. It is translated as CATSGRAGGELFF. The chain links TRBV15 to TRBJ2-2; the match to TRBD2 covers 11 bases. The CDR3 runs 13 residues. The V gene end was trimmed by 9 bases and the J gene end by 7 bases; junction bases not matched to a gene: 4. CDR1 is LNHNV and CDR2 is YYDKDF in the germline V gene (reference sequence).

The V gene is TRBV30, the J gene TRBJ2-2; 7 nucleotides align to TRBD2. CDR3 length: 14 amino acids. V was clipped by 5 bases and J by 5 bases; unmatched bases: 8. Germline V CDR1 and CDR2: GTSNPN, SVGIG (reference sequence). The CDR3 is CAWLRWGGTGELFF. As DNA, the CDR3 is TGTGCCTGGCTAAGATGGGGGGGAACCGGGGAGCTGTTTTTT.

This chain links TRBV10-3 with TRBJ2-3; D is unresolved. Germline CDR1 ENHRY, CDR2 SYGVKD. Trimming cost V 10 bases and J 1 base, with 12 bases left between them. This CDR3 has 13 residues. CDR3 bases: TGTGCCAGCGCCAAAGCCCGCACAGATACGCAGTATTTT. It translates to CASAKARTDTQYF.

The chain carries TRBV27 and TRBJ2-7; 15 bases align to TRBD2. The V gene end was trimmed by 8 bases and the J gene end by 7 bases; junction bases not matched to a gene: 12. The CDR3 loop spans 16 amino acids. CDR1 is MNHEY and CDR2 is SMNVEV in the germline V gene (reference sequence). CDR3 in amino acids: CASHRGLAGGPEEQYF. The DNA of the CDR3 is TGTGCCAGCCACCGAGGACTAGCGGGAGGGCCGGAGGAGCAGTACTTC.

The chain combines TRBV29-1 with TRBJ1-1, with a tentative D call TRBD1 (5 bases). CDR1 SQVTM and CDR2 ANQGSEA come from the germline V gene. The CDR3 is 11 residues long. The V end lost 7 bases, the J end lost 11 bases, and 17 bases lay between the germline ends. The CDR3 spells CSAGGVLGAFF. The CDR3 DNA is TGCAGCGCGGGGGGGGTTTTAGGGGCTTTCTTT.

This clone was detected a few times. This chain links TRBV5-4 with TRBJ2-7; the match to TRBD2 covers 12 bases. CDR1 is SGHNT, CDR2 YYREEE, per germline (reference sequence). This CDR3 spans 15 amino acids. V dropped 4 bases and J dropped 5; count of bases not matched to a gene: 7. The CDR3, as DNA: TGTGCCAGCAGCCCAACTAGCGGGAGGAGCCACGAGCAGTACTTC. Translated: CASSPTSGRSHEQYF.

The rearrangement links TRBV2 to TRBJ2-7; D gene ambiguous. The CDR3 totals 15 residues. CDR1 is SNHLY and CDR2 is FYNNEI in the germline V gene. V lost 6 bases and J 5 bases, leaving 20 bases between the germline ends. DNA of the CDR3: TGTGCCAGCAGCATAAATATCGACCCTACTAACGAGCAGTACTTC. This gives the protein CASSINIDPTNEQYF.

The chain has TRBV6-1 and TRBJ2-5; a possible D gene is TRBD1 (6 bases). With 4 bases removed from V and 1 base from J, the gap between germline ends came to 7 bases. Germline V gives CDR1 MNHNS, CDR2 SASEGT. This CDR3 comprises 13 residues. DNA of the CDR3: TGTGCCAGCAGTGGGGACATCCAAGAGACCCAGTACTTC. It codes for CASSGDIQETQYF.

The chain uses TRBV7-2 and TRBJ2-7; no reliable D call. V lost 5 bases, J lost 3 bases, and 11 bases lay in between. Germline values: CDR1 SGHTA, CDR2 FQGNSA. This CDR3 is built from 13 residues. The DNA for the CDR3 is TGTGCCAGCAGCGAACCCACAAACTACGAGCAGTACTTC. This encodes CASSEPTNYEQYF.

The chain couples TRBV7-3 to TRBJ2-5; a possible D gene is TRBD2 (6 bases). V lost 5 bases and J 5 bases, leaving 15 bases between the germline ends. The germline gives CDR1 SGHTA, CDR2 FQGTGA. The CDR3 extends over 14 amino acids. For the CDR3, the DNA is TGTGCCAGCAGCCCCCGGGGCGGGGTGGAGACCCAGTACTTC. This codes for CASSPRGGVETQYF.

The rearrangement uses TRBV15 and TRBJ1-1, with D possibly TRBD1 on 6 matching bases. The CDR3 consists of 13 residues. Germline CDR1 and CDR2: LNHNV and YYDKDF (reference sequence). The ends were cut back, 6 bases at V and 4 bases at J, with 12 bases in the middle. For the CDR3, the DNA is TGTGCCACCAGGAATCAGGGGAGCACTGAAGCTTTCTTT. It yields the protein CATRNQGSTEAFF.

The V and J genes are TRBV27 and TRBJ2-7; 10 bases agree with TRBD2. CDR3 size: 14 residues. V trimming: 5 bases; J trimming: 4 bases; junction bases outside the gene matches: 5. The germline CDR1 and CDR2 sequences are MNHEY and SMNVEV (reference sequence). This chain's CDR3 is CASSPGTSVYEQYF. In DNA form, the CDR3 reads TGTGCCAGCAGTCCAGGGACTAGCGTGTACGAGCAGTACTTC.

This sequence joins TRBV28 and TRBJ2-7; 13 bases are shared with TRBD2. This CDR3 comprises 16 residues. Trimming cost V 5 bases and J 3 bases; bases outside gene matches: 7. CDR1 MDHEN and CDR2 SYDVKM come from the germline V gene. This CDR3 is CASSERLAGGVYEQYF. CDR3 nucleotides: TGTGCCAGCAGTGAACGACTAGCGGGGGGCGTCTACGAGCAGTACTTC.

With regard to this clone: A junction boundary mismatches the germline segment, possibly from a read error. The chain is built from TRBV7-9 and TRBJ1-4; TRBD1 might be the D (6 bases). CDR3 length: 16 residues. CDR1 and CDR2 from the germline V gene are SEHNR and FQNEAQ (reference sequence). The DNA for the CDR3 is TGTTCCAGCAGCTTAGCCCTGGGACACGGACATGAAAAACTGTTTTTT. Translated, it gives CSSSLALGHGHEKLFF.

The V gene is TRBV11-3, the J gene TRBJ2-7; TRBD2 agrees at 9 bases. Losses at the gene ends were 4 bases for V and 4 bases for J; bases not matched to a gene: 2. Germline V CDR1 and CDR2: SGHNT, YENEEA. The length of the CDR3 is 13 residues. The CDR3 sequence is CASSWSGGYEQYF. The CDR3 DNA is TGTGCCAGCAGCTGGAGCGGGGGGTACGAGCAGTACTTC.

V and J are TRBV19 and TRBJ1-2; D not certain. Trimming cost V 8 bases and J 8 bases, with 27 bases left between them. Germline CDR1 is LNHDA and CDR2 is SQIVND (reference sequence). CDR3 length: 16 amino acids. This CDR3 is CASLSLPGSSVNGYTF. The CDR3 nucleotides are TGTGCCAGTCTCTCATTACCCGGGTCCTCGGTAAACGGCTACACCTTC.

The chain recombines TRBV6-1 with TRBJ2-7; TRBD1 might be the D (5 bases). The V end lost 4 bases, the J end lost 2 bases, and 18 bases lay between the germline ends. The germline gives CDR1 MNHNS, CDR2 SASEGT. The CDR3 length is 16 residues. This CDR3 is CASSVFSMGRAYEQYF. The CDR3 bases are TGTGCCAGCAGTGTTTTCAGTATGGGCAGGGCCTACGAGCAGTACTTC.

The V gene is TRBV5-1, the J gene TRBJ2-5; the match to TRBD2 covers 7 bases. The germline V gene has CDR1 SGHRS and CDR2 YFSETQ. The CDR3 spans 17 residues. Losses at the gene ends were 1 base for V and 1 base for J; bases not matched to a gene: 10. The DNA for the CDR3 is TGCGCCAGCAGCTTGCACGGCGCGGGAGCGGCCCAAGAGACCCAGTACTTC. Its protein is CASSLHGAGAAQETQYF.